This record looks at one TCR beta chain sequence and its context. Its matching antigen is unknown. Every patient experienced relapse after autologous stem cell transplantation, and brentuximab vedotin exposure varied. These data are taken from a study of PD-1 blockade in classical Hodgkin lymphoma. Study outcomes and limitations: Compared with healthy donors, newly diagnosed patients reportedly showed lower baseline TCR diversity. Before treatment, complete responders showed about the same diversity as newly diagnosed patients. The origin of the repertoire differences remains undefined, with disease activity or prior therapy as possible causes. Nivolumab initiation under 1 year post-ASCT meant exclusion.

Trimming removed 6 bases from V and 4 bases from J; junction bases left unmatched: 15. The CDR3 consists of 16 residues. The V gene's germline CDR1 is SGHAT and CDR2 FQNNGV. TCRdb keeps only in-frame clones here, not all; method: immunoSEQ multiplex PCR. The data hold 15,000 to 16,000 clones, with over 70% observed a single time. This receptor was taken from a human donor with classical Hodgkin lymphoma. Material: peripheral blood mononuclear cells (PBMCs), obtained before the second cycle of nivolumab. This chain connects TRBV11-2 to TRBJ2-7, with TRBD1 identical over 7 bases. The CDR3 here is CASSALGQATLYEQYF. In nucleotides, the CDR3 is TGTGCCAGCAGTGCTCTAGGACAGGCGACCCTGTACGAGCAGTACTTC.